The present entry profiles one T cell receptor beta chain with its context. The antigen is not known. CD45RO-negative CD8 cells positively selected for CCR7 made up the naive population, which excluded terminally differentiated effector memory CD45RA+ cells. Healthy adults negative for HIV, lacking recent acute infections or vaccinations, served as donors. This specimen comes from a study of shared clonotypes between healthy human individuals. The wider study: Each donor's CD8 memory used one plate, CD8 naive two, each CD4 subset three.

CDR1 SGHTA and CDR2 FQGTGA come from the germline V gene. V was trimmed by 4 bases and J by 5 bases, leaving 5 bases between them. The CDR3 consists of 12 residues. Methods used by the authors: Filtering differed, since immunoSEQ gave only junction sequences and no quality scores. TCRdb keeps only in-frame clones here, not all; method: immunoSEQ multiplex PCR. The V and J calls and clone size come from that table; D and trimming were worked out from the DNA. The sample includes some 740,000 clones, 80% to 95% of them seen just once. Whole-study findings and limits: With few donors, the genetic and exposure-history diversity represented was limited.

This sequence joins TRBV7-3 and TRBJ2-2; D unclear. The sample was naive CD8+ T cells sorted from blood. The TCR originated in a man younger than 40 in good health. The CDR3 DNA sequence: TGTGCCAGCAGCTCCCTAACCGGGGAGCTGTTTTTT. The encoded protein is CASSSLTGELFF.